These T cell receptor beta chains were read from a single sample in a study of CD8 T cells in Susac syndrome. Using its own MiXCR run on the immunoSEQ multiplex PCR reads, TCRdb lists one record per CDR3 protein. The sample consists of 150,000 to 200,000 distinct CDR3 sequences, roughly nine tenths of them appearing once. Sequencing was carried out using CD4+ T cells from PBMCs. The receptors were sampled from a human donor with Susac syndrome. The CDR3 runs from the conserved cysteine through the conserved F or W. D genes are given only for firm matches. Size tells how often a clone was seen (once, few, many) or the class of an expanded clone, and some rows leave it out.

cdr3_length j_call d_call clone_size v_call cdr3_aa cdr3_nt
16 TRBJ1-3 - - TRBV18 CASSPHRDTSGNTIYF TGTGCCAGCTCGCCACACCGGGACACCTCTGGAAACACCATATATTTT
15 TRBJ2-7 - - TRBV6-6 CASSSPTRNFYEQYF TGTGCCAGCAGTTCTCCAACTAGGAATTTCTACGAGCAGTACTTC
13 TRBJ1-1 - - TRBV7-2 CASSLGSLTEAFF TGTGCCAGCAGCTTAGGGTCCCTCACTGAAGCTTTCTTT
19 TRBJ1-4 - - TRBV27 CASSLSAGILPRANEKLFF TGTGCCAGCAGTTTATCGGCCGGGATCCTACCGAGGGCTAATGAAAAACTGTTTTTT
13 TRBJ2-5 - - TRBV2 CASSDGTMGFQYF TGTGCCAGCAGCGACGGGACGATGGGTTTCCAGTACTTC
15 TRBJ2-1 TRBD2 - TRBV6-2/TRBV6-3 CASRPLAGGLREQFF TGTGCCAGCAGGCCACTAGCGGGGGGGCTAAGGGAGCAGTTCTTC
11 TRBJ1-2 - - TRBV29-1 CSVVQFRGYTF TGCAGCGTTGTCCAATTTCGTGGCTACACCTTC
14 TRBJ2-7 - - TRBV5-1 CASSFQGNQEKQYF TGCGCCAGCAGCTTCCAGGGAAACCAGGAGAAGCAGTACTTC
14 TRBJ2-1 - - TRBV3-1 CASSDPGLYNEQFF TGTGCCAGCAGCGACCCGGGACTCTACAATGAGCAGTTCTTC
14 TRBJ2-1 TRBD2 - TRBV7-6 CASRQLAGNNEQFF TGTGCCAGCAGACAACTAGCGGGTAACAATGAGCAGTTCTTC
13 TRBJ1-1 TRBD1 few TRBV6-1 CASRQGDWTEAFF TGTGCCAGCAGGCAGGGGGATTGGACTGAAGCTTTCTTT
15 TRBJ1-1 - few TRBV5-1 CASSLAPGGVTEAFF TGCGCCAGCAGCTTGGCCCCGGGGGGGGTCACTGAAGCTTTCTTT
15 TRBJ2-1 TRBD2 - TRBV11-1 CASNLAGGTYNEQFF TGTGCCAGCAATCTAGCGGGAGGCACCTACAATGAGCAGTTCTTC
13 TRBJ1-1 - - TRBV6-1 CASSERNSGLAFF TGTGCCAGCAGTGAAAGGAACTCCGGTCTAGCTTTCTTT
13 TRBJ1-3 - - TRBV27 CASSFMTGNTIYF TGTGCCAGCAGTTTTATGACTGGAAACACCATATATTTT
13 TRBJ2-1 - - TRBV7-9 CATLGYSYNEQFF TGTGCCACCTTGGGCTACTCCTACAATGAGCAGTTCTTC
16 TRBJ2-1 - - TRBV18 CASSPGTGPTYNEQFF TGTGCCAGCTCACCAGGCACAGGCCCCACCTACAATGAGCAGTTCTTC
14 TRBJ2-2 - - TRBV24-1 CATSETSGTGELFF TGTGCCACCAGTGAAACCTCAGGGACCGGGGAGCTGTTTTTT
19 TRBJ2-2 TRBD2 - TRBV20-1 CSASAISGTNFANTGELFF TGCAGTGCTAGTGCCATCTCCGGGACTAACTTCGCGAACACCGGGGAGCTGTTTTTT
14 TRBJ2-7 - few TRBV12-3/TRBV12-4 CASSLSGATYEQYF TGTGCCAGCAGTTTATCTGGGGCTACCTACGAGCAGTACTTC
14 TRBJ1-2 - - TRBV6-6 CASSYAGSPPGYTF TGTGCCAGCAGTTACGCAGGGTCCCCGCCTGGCTACACCTTC
14 TRBJ2-5 - - TRBV9 CASSVDGDLETQYF TGTGCCAGCAGCGTAGACGGGGATCTAGAGACCCAGTACTTC
13 TRBJ2-2 TRBD1 - TRBV20-1 CSALRDRGPELFF TGCAGTGCTCTGCGGGACAGGGGGCCGGAGCTGTTTTTT
13 TRBJ1-1 TRBD1 few TRBV20-1 CSVRTGMNTEAFF TGCAGTGTCAGGACAGGGATGAACACTGAAGCTTTCTTT
19 TRBJ2-3 TRBD2 - TRBV4-1 CASSQDLILRLADTDTQYF TGCGCCAGCAGCCAAGATCTTATTCTACGGCTAGCGGACACAGATACGCAGTATTTT
14 TRBJ2-7 - - TRBV5-4 CASSLDGGGNEQYF TGTGCCAGCAGCTTAGACGGAGGTGGCAACGAGCAGTACTTC
12 TRBJ2-7 - - TRBV20-1 CSAMDSSYEQYF TGCAGTGCCATGGACAGCTCCTACGAGCAGTACTTC
16 TRBJ2-2 TRBD1 - TRBV19 CASSPYRGQNTGELFF TGTGCCAGTAGTCCATACAGGGGGCAGAACACCGGGGAGCTGTTTTTT
14 TRBJ1-4 - once TRBV28 CASSLQVGNEKLFF TGTGCCAGCAGTTTGCAGGTGGGGAATGAAAAACTGTTTTTT
13 TRBJ2-3 - few TRBV28 CASSPPARNTQYF TGTGCCAGCAGTCCCCCTGCGAGAAATACGCAGTATTTT
14 TRBJ1-4 TRBD1 - TRBV28 CASSSGQINEKLFF TGTGCCAGCAGTTCGGGACAGATAAATGAAAAACTGTTTTTT
15 TRBJ1-4 - - TRBV7-9 CASSLGSGDNEKLFF TGTGCCAGCAGCTTAGGTTCGGGGGATAATGAAAAACTGTTTTTT
15 TRBJ2-7 - few TRBV6-1 CASSEGGTPRHGQYF TGTGCCAGCAGTGAAGGAGGGACACCCCGGCACGGGCAGTACTTC
11 TRBJ2-3 - once TRBV20-1 CSVLMGNTQYF TGCAGTGTCTTAATGGGGAATACGCAGTATTTT
16 TRBJ1-3 - - TRBV5-6 CASSQDSWGSGNTIYF TGTGCCAGCAGCCAGGACAGTTGGGGGTCTGGAAACACCATATATTTT
14 TRBJ2-7 - - TRBV29-1 CSVEQQANSYEQYF TGCAGCGTTGAACAACAGGCAAACTCCTACGAGCAGTACTTC
13 TRBJ2-1 - - TRBV29-1 CSVGKSSYNEQFF TGCAGCGTTGGGAAGAGCTCCTACAATGAGCAGTTCTTC
15 TRBJ2-3 - - TRBV7-9 CASSPARAYTDTQYF TGTGCCAGCAGCCCGGCTAGAGCGTACACAGATACGCAGTATTTT
16 TRBJ2-3 TRBD2 once TRBV5-4 CASSSESGSSTDTQYF TGTGCCAGCAGCTCAGAGAGCGGGAGTAGCACAGATACGCAGTATTTT
16 TRBJ2-7 - few TRBV20-1 CSARGPGGYPSYEQYF TGCAGTGCTAGAGGACCCGGCGGATACCCCTCCTACGAGCAGTACTTC
12 TRBJ1-3 - - TRBV20-1 CSARDLGNTIYF TGCAGTGCTAGGGACCTTGGAAACACCATATATTTT
15 TRBJ1-5 TRBD1 - TRBV3-1 CASSPGQAGNQPQHF TGTGCCAGCAGCCCTGGACAGGCTGGGAATCAGCCCCAGCATTTT
12 TRBJ2-3 - - TRBV9 CASSVVSDTQYF TGTGCCAGCAGCGTAGTGTCAGATACGCAGTATTTT
15 TRBJ2-3 - - TRBV5-1 CASSLAGPGTDTQYF TGCGCCAGCAGCCTCGCGGGACCCGGCACAGATACGCAGTATTTT